The clone carrying this T cell receptor beta chain was picked up a small number of times. TCRdb re-called the PCR reads through MiXCR, storing one row per CDR3 protein. The top ten hold 5.5% to 7% of the sample, which has 25,000 to 35,000 distinct CDR3 sequences, about 46% seen once. Noted time point: late sampling 161 to 241 days after vaccination in a few convalescent patients. Trimming took 0 bases from V and 3 from J, leaving 14 bases between them. Germline CDR1 reads SGHVS; CDR2 reads FNYEAQ. The CDR3 loop spans 16 amino acids. These data are taken from a study of vaccination and CD4 T cells after COVID-19. Background on the study: Post-COVID samples had a sampling time that fell a median roughly 98 days after diagnosis (range 35 to 161). Taking of post-vaccine samples occurred a median about 70 days after dose two (range 14 to 241).

Material: CD4+ T cells from blood, obtained about 7 months after SARS-CoV-2 vaccination. This clonotype was sampled from a human donor who had recovered from COVID-19. The chain is built from TRBV7-6 and TRBJ2-5; no definite D call. The CDR3 nucleotides are TGTGCCAGCAGCTTAGCGGGGTTAGCAGATAAAGAGACCCAGTACTTC. This encodes CASSLAGLADKETQYF.